This TCR beta chain was sequenced in a study of control samples from healthy donors and cancer patients. The germline V gene has CDR1 KGHDR and CDR2 SFDVKD. The CDR3 runs to 16 residues. Deletions cut 0 bases from V and 3 bases from J, with 11 bases between. Some clones are missing from TCRdb's copy, which holds only in-frame ones; the method was immunoSEQ multiplex PCR. The table lists approximately 110,000 clones, approximately 90% of them singletons. This chain connects TRBV24-1 to TRBJ2-1, with D maybe TRBD1 (6 bases). Sequenced: blood. The clonotype originates from a human donor in good health. The donor label of this sample is uncertain. The CDR3 DNA is TGTGCCACCAGTGATTTGGGGGGCACTAACTACAATGAGCAGTTCTTC. Residues: CATSDLGGTNYNEQFF.